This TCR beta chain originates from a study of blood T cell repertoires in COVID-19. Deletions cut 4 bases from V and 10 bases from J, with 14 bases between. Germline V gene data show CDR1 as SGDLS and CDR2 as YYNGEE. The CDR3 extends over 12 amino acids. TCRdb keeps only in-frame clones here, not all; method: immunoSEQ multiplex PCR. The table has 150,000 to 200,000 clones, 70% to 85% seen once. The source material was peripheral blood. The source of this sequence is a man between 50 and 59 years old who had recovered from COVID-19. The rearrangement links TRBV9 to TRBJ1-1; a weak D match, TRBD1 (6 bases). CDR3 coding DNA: TGTGCCAGCAGCCAAGGGGGGGAAAGAGCTTTCTTT. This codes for CASSQGGERAFF.